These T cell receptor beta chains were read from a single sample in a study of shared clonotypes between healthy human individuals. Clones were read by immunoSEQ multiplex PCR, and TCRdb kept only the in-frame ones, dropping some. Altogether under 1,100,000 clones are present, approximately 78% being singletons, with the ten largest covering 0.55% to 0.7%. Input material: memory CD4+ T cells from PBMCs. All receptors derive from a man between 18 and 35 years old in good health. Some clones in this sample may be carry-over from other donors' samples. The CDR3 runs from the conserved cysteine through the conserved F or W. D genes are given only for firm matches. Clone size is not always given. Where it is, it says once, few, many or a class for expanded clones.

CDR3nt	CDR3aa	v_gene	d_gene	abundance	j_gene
TGTGCCAGCAGCCTAGGAGGGACAGCGGTGAACACTGAAGCTTTCTTT	CASSLGGTAVNTEAFF	TRBV9	TRBD1	few	TRBJ1-1
TGTGCCAGCTCACCACCGGGGGCGGTGGCGGATGAAAAACTGTTTTTT	CASSPPGAVADEKLFF	TRBV18	-	-	TRBJ1-4
TGCGCCAGCAGCTTGGATTGGGGAAGCTCCTACAATGAGCAGTTCTTC	CASSLDWGSSYNEQFF	TRBV5-1	-	-	TRBJ2-1
TGTGCCAGCAGTTACGACCGGCACAATGAGCAGTTCTTC	CASSYDRHNEQFF	TRBV6-5	-	few	TRBJ2-1
TGCGCCAGCAGCCAAACAGGATCATATGGCTACACCTTC	CASSQTGSYGYTF	TRBV4-3	-	-	TRBJ1-2
TGTGCCAGCAGTGAAGCGGGGAGTGGGCAGCCCCAGCATTTT	CASSEAGSGQPQHF	TRBV6-1	-	once	TRBJ1-5
TGCGCCAGTCAGCGGGAGGGGTCTTCAGATACGCAGTATTTT	CASQREGSSDTQYF	TRBV5-1	TRBD2	-	TRBJ2-3
TGTGCCATCAAGACCGGTTCTGGAGGGGCCAACGTCCTGACTTTC	CAIKTGSGGANVLTF	TRBV6-5	-	-	TRBJ2-6
TGCGCCAGCAGCTTACCCGGGACAGGGAACACTGAAGCTTTCTTT	CASSLPGTGNTEAFF	TRBV5-1	TRBD1	once	TRBJ1-1
TGTGCCAGCAGCGAGACCGGGACTTTCCCCGGGGGGCCTAATGAAAAACTGTTTTTT	CASSETGTFPGGPNEKLFF	TRBV7-2	-	-	TRBJ1-4
TGTGCCACCAGGGATTGGGGGGAGGCCTCCGCCTACGAGCAGTACTTC	CATRDWGEASAYEQYF	TRBV19	-	-	TRBJ2-7
TGTGCCAGTAGTATAGAGACAGCTTCTCGTGGAAACACCATATATTTT	CASSIETASRGNTIYF	TRBV19	-	few	TRBJ1-3
TGTGCCTGGAGTACAGGGGGCACCTCCTACGAGCAGTACTTC	CAWSTGGTSYEQYF	TRBV30	TRBD1	-	TRBJ2-7
TGTGCCAGCAGCGTCGACAGAAACTATGGCTACACCTTC	CASSVDRNYGYTF	TRBV5-4	-	-	TRBJ1-2
TGTGCCAGCAGTCTACAAGAATACAGGGGCGAGCAGTACTTC	CASSLQEYRGEQYF	TRBV27	TRBD1	-	TRBJ2-7
TGTGCCAGCAGCTTCGCCGGGAGGCAACTAGCGGGAGATCGGCAGTTCTTC	CASSFAGRQLAGDRQFF	TRBV9	TRBD2	-	TRBJ2-1
TGTGCCAGCAGCTTTGACCCGACAGGGTTAGCTTTCTTT	CASSFDPTGLAFF	TRBV5-4	TRBD1	-	TRBJ1-1
TGTGCCTGGACCATAAGGCTAGGGACAGCGACCGGGGAGCTGTTTTTT	CAWTIRLGTATGELFF	TRBV30	TRBD1	-	TRBJ2-2
TGTGCCAGCAGCTTAGATAGTGCCAGGAATCAGCCCCAGCATTTT	CASSLDSARNQPQHF	TRBV7-2	-	-	TRBJ1-5
TGTGCCTGGAACGGGGACTCCTACGAGCAGTACTTC	CAWNGDSYEQYF	TRBV30	-	-	TRBJ2-7
TGTGCCAGCAGCGTGATCAACCGGGAGCTGTTTTTT	CASSVINRELFF	TRBV5-6	-	few	TRBJ2-2
TGTGCCATCAGTTACAGTAGGAACACTGAAGCTTTCTTT	CAISYSRNTEAFF	TRBV10-3	-	-	TRBJ1-1
TGTGCCAGCAGCTCCACTCCGGGACAGGGGGTCCGTCACACCTTC	CASSSTPGQGVRHTF	TRBV7-8	TRBD1	-	TRBJ1-2
TGTGCCAGCAGCCGGACTAGCACCGATGCGGATACGCAGTATTTT	CASSRTSTDADTQYF	TRBV7-2	TRBD2	-	TRBJ2-3
TGCAGCGTTGAAGACTCGGGGGACACTGAAGCTTTCTTT	CSVEDSGDTEAFF	TRBV29-1	-	-	TRBJ1-1
TGTGCCACCACATCCCACAGGGCTGGGGCCAACGTCCTGACTTTC	CATTSHRAGANVLTF	TRBV19	-	-	TRBJ2-6
TGCAGTGCTAGTGAACGGGAGACCCAGTACTTC	CSASERETQYF	TRBV20-1	-	-	TRBJ2-5
TGTGCCAGCAGTGTCGTGAACACTGAAGCTTTCTTT	CASSVVNTEAFF	TRBV2	-	-	TRBJ1-1
TGTGCCAGCAGGGAACTAGCCGACTCCTACGAGCAGTACTTC	CASRELADSYEQYF	TRBV6-1	-	-	TRBJ2-7
TGCGCCAGCAGCCAAGAAGCGCGCCTACACAATGAGCAGTTCTTC	CASSQEARLHNEQFF	TRBV4-3	-	once	TRBJ2-1
TGTGCCAGCAGCTTACAGGGGGCTTCCTACGAGCAGTACTTC	CASSLQGASYEQYF	TRBV7-9	TRBD1	-	TRBJ2-7
TGTGCCAGCCGCGGGGCGGGAGCTACCTACGAGCAGTACTTC	CASRGAGATYEQYF	TRBV28	TRBD2	-	TRBJ2-7
TGTGCCAGCAGTGAGCACGGACAGCCTGAAGCTTTCTTT	CASSEHGQPEAFF	TRBV25-1	-	-	TRBJ1-1
TGTGCCAGCAGCTCCCGACTAGCGGGGAACAATGAGCAGTTCTTC	CASSSRLAGNNEQFF	TRBV9	TRBD2	many	TRBJ2-1
TGCGCCAGCAGCTTTCAGGAGAACACTGAAGCTTTCTTT	CASSFQENTEAFF	TRBV5-1	-	few	TRBJ1-1
TGTGCCAGCAGCTTTGTGCCAGGGGTACAGCCCCAGCATTTT	CASSFVPGVQPQHF	TRBV5-8	-	-	TRBJ1-5
TGTGCCAGCAGCTTGGGAAGAAACACCATATATTTT	CASSLGRNTIYF	TRBV5-6	-	once	TRBJ1-3
TGTGCCAGCAGTGATCCCTTAGGGAGTAGACGGGGCGAGCAGTACTTC	CASSDPLGSRRGEQYF	TRBV25-1	-	many	TRBJ2-7
TGCGCCAGCAGCCAAGGAGGGCGGTATAGCAATCAGCCCCAGCATTTT	CASSQGGRYSNQPQHF	TRBV4-1	-	few	TRBJ1-5
TGTGCCAGCAGCCAGACAGGGCCTAACTATGGCTACACCTTC	CASSQTGPNYGYTF	TRBV6-6	TRBD1	-	TRBJ1-2
TGCGCCAGCAGCCTGAGCGGGACCCACGGCAACGAGCAGTACTTC	CASSLSGTHGNEQYF	TRBV4-1	TRBD2	few	TRBJ2-7
TGTGCCAGCTCACCGGCAGGGTTTGGCTACACCTTC	CASSPAGFGYTF	TRBV18	-	few	TRBJ1-2